The next 16 T cell receptor beta chains were all read from a single sample in a study of blood T cell repertoires in COVID-19. The protocol was immunoSEQ multiplex PCR, while the TCRdb copy is restricted to in-frame clones and leaves out a portion. The sample records 150,000 to 200,000 clones, about 88% being singletons. Sequenced input: peripheral blood. These receptors originate from a woman at least 80 years old with acute or convalescent COVID-19.

The chain uses TRBV6-6 and TRBJ2-7; 7 bases are shared with TRBD1. The CDR3 consists of 14 residues. Germline CDR1 reads MNHNY; CDR2 reads SVGAGI (reference sequence). V gave up 6 bases and J gave up 5 bases; unmatched junction bases: 10. The CDR3 DNA reads TGTGCCAGCAGACCCGAGACAGGGCTCAACGAGCAGTACTTC. Protein: CASRPETGLNEQYF.

This clone was seen more than once but under ten times. The V gene is TRBV18, the J gene TRBJ1-5; D possibly corresponds to TRBD1 (5 bases). CDR3 length: 15 residues. The germline V and J ends were trimmed by 0 bases and 7 bases, with 13 bases remaining between them. Germline CDR1 reads KGHSH; CDR2 reads LQKENI. Here the CDR3 reads CASSPPDWGVQPQHF. CDR3 nucleotides: TGTGCCAGCTCACCACCTGATTGGGGGGTCCAGCCCCAGCATTTT. Full variable domain (remainder filled in from reference TRBV18 and TRBJ1-5): NAGVMQNPRHLVRRRGQEARLRCSPMKGHSHVYWYRQLPEEGLKFMVYLQKENIIDESGMPKERFSAEFPKEGPSILRIQQVVRGDSAAYFCASSPPDWGVQPQHFGDGTRLSIL.

The chain couples TRBV3-1 (or the pseudogene TRBV3-2) to TRBJ1-2; 9 positions agree with TRBD1. The CDR3 is 16 residues long. The V gene's germline CDR1 is LGHDT and CDR2 YNNKEL (reference sequence). V lost 0 bases, J lost 8 bases, and 10 bases stayed unmatched. CDR3 DNA: TGTGCCAGCAGCCAAGATCTAGGGACAGGGAAATCCGGCTACACCTTC. As protein: CASSQDLGTGKSGYTF.

The chain has TRBV10-2 and TRBJ2-1; D unresolved. The V and J ends lost 5 bases and 4 bases respectively, with 9 bases between them. CDR1 and CDR2 (germline): WSHSY, SAAADI. The CDR3 is 13 residues long. The CDR3 DNA reads as TGCGCCAGCAGTCGGAGCTCGTACAATGAGCAGTTCTTC. This gives the protein CASSRSSYNEQFF.

This rearrangement joins TRBV2 to TRBJ1-5; 11 nucleotides match TRBD1. Germline-derived CDR1 and CDR2 are SNHLY and FYNNEI. V was clipped by 6 bases and J by 6 bases; unmatched bases: 7. The CDR3 has 15 amino acids. CDR3 sequence reads: CASRGGQGAFQPQHF. The CDR3 bases are TGTGCCAGCAGGGGCGGACAGGGGGCTTTTCAGCCCCAGCATTTT.

This clone was recorded once. V is TRBV6-4 and J is TRBJ2-1; 8 bases line up with TRBD2. V gave up 0 bases and J gave up 8 bases; unmatched junction bases: 6. The CDR3 consists of 15 residues. Germline V CDR1 and CDR2: MRHNA, SNTAGT. CDR3 sequence: CASSDSGTRGDEQFF. The DNA of the CDR3 is TGTGCCAGCAGTGACTCCGGGACTAGGGGGGATGAGCAGTTCTTC.

V and J are TRBV6-4 and TRBJ2-1; possible D gene TRBD2, 6 bases. Germline V gives CDR1 MRHNA, CDR2 SNTAGT. The ends were cut back, 4 bases at V and 5 bases at J, with 9 bases in the middle. There are 13 residues in the CDR3. The CDR3 bases are TGTGCCAGCAGTGGGGCGGGGAACAATGAGCAGTTCTTC. Its translation: CASSGAGNNEQFF.

The chain carries TRBV19 and TRBJ2-3, with D perhaps TRBD1 (5 bases). Germline values: CDR1 LNHDA, CDR2 SQIVND (reference sequence). Trimming took 7 bases from V and 0 from J, leaving 8 bases between them. The CDR3 extends over 13 amino acids. The CDR3 coding sequence is TGTGCCAGTAAGCGACAGAGCACAGATACGCAGTATTTT. This sequence encodes CASKRQSTDTQYF.

The chain joins TRBV19 to TRBJ1-4, with TRBD1 matching over 9 bases. The germline V gene has CDR1 LNHDA and CDR2 SQIVND (reference sequence). The CDR3 has 17 residues. Trimming took 3 bases from V and 0 from J; bases not matched to a gene: 5. CDR3 bases: TGTGCCAGTAGTATCACAGGACAGGGGACAACTAATGAAAAACTGTTTTTT. Amino acid sequence: CASSITGQGTTNEKLFF.

The chain combines TRBV6-5 with TRBJ2-7; D unresolved. Germline V CDR1 and CDR2: MNHEY, SVGAGI. The V end lost 5 bases, the J end lost 9 bases, and 14 bases lay between the germline ends. CDR3 size: 12 residues. CDR3 in amino acids: CASSRPLGTQYF. CDR3 DNA: TGTGCCAGCAGTAGGCCCCTAGGCACGCAGTACTTC.

The chain has TRBV2 and TRBJ1-2, with 7 nucleotides matching TRBD1. Losses at the gene ends were 1 base for V and 8 bases for J; bases not matched to a gene: 13. Germline V gene lookup returns CDR1 SNHLY and CDR2 FYNNEI. This CDR3 spans 16 amino acids. CDR3 nucleotides: TGTGCCAGCAGTGAAGGACAGGGACAACTATATGGGGGCTACACCTTC. This codes for CASSEGQGQLYGGYTF.

This clone turned up a few times. V and J are TRBV5-5 and TRBJ2-1; 7 nucleotides agree with TRBD1. This CDR3 is built from 15 residues. The germline gives CDR1 SGHKS, CDR2 YYEKEE (reference sequence). V gave up 7 bases and J gave up 8 bases; unmatched junction bases: 15. The CDR3 here is CASRPLYRGSDEQFF. The CDR3 DNA reads as TGTGCCAGCCGGCCGTTGTACAGGGGTAGCGATGAGCAGTTCTTC. The variable domain in full, completed from reference TRBV5-5 and TRBJ2-1, reads DAGVTQSPTHLIKTRGQQVTLRCSPISGHKSVSWYQQVLGQGPQFIFQYYEKEERGRGNFPDRFSARQFPNYSSELNVNALLLGDSALYLCASRPLYRGSDEQFFGPGTRLTVL.

This clone occurred once. The chain couples TRBV14 to TRBJ1-2, with D unclear. CDR3 length: 15 amino acids. Germline values: CDR1 SGHDN, CDR2 FVKESK. Trimming took 8 bases from V and 7 from J, leaving 23 bases between them. CDR3 coding DNA: TGTGCCAGCCTTCCCGCCCGGGAAAGGGCTTCTGGCTACACCTTC. Its protein is CASLPARERASGYTF.

The chain uses TRBV12-3 or TRBV12-4 and TRBJ1-3; 8 nucleotides match TRBD1. Trimming at V came to 6 bases and at J to 2 bases, leaving 0 bases not matched to a gene. The CDR3 totals 13 residues. CDR3 DNA: TGTGCCAGCAGACAGGGGGCTGGAAACACCATATATTTT. Translated: CASRQGAGNTIYF.

The table lists this clone with a few counts. This rearrangement joins TRBV6-5 to TRBJ1-1, with TRBD1 as a possible D gene (6 bases). The germline CDR1 and CDR2 sequences are MNHEY and SVGAGI. V lost 8 bases and J lost 5, with 15 bases in between. The CDR3 is 13 residues long. The CDR3 region is CASASYRVTEAFF. CDR3 DNA sequence: TGTGCCAGCGCAAGTTACAGGGTTACTGAAGCTTTCTTT.

The chain couples TRBV6-5 to TRBJ2-7; D possibly corresponds to TRBD2 (5 bases). CDR1 MNHEY and CDR2 SVGAGI come from the germline V gene. The CDR3 contains 11 residues. V was trimmed by 6 bases and J by 7 bases, leaving 10 bases between them. The CDR3 sequence: CASSALGEQYF. The DNA for the CDR3 is TGTGCCAGCAGCGCACTAGGAGAGCAGTACTTC.